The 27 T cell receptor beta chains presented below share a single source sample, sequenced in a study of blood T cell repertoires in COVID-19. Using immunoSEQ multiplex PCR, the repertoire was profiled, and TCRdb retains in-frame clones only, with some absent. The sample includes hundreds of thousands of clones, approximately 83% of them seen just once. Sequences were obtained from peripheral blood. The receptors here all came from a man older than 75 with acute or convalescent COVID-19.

CDR3 DNA: TGTGCCAGCTCACCGGGACAGGTTTTTGGCGGGGAGCTGTTTTTT. Its translation is CASSPGQVFGGELFF. This chain joins TRBV18 and TRBJ2-2; 8 bases agree with TRBD1. The CDR3 has 15 residues. J was trimmed by 7 bases and V by 3 bases; bases with no gene match: 7. Germline assignment: CDR1 KGHSH and CDR2 LQKENI.

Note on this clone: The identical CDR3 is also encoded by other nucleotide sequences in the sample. In DNA form, the CDR3 reads TGCGCCAGCAGCTTGTCAGGGGACAATCAGCCCCAGCATTTT. Translated: CASSLSGDNQPQHF. This chain joins TRBV5-1 and TRBJ1-5, with D possibly being TRBD1 (6 bases). There are 14 residues in the CDR3. CDR1 is SGHRS, CDR2 YFSETQ, per germline. Trimming stripped 1 base from V and 3 bases from J, with 8 bases between. Using reference TRBV5-1 and TRBJ1-5 for the parts outside the CDR3, the full variable domain is KAGVTQTPRYLIKTRGQQVTLSCSPISGHRSVSWYQQTPGQGLQFLFEYFSETQRNKGNFPGRFSGRQFSNSRSEMNVSTLELGDSALYLCASSLSGDNQPQHFGDGTRLSIL.

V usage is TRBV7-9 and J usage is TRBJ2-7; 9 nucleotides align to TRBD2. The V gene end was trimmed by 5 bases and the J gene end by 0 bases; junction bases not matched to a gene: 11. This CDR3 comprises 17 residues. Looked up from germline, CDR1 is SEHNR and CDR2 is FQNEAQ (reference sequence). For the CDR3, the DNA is TGTGCCAGCAGCCCCGGGACTAGCCTAAGAAGCTCCTACGAGCAGTACTTC. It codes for CASSPGTSLRSSYEQYF.

The CDR3 sequence is CASSQTSGGAFQYF. DNA for the CDR3: TGTGCCAGCAGCCAGACTAGCGGGGGGGCTTTTCAGTACTTC. The chain links TRBV4-2 to TRBJ2-4; 14 bases agree with TRBD2. The CDR3 covers 14 residues. V shed 3 bases and J 11 bases; nucleotides not matched to a gene: 3. In germline, CDR1 is LGHNA, CDR2 YNFKEQ.

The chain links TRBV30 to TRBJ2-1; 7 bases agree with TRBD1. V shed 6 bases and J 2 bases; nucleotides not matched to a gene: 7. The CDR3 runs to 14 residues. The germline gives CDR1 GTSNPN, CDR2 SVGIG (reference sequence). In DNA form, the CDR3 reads TGTGCCTGTAGAGGGGGCGCACCCTACAATGAGCAGTTCTTC. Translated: CACRGGAPYNEQFF.

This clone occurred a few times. This CDR3 is CASSFRDSPFANTGELFF. CDR3 coding DNA: TGTGCCAGCAGCTTCCGGGACAGCCCCTTCGCGAACACCGGGGAGCTGTTTTTT. V usage is TRBV7-8 and J usage is TRBJ2-2; 7 bases map to TRBD1. CDR1 is SGHVS, CDR2 FQNEAQ, per germline. The CDR3 contains 18 residues. The trim removed 3 bases at V and 0 bases at J, leaving 10 bases unmatched.

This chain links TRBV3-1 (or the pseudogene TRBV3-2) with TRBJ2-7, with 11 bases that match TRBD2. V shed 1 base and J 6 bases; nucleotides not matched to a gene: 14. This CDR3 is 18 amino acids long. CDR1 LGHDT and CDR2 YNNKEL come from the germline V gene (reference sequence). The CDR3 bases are TGTGCCAGCAGCCAAGTTCTCACTAGCGGGAGCCGTCCCCCCGAGCAGTACTTC. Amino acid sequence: CASSQVLTSGSRPPEQYF.

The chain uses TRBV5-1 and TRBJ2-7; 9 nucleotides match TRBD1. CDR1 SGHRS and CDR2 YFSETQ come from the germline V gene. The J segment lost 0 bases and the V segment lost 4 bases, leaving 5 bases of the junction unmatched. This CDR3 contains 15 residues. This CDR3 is CASSPGQGSSYEQYF. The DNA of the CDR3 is TGCGCCAGCAGCCCTGGACAGGGGAGCTCCTACGAGCAGTACTTC.

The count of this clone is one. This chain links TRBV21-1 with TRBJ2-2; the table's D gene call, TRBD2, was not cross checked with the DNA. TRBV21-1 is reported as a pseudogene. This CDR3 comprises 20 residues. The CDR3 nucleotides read TGTGCCAGCAGCAAACTAGGGGGGAAACTAGCGGGAGTTCGGGCCGGGGAGCTGTTTTTT. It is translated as CASSKLGGKLAGVRAGELFF.

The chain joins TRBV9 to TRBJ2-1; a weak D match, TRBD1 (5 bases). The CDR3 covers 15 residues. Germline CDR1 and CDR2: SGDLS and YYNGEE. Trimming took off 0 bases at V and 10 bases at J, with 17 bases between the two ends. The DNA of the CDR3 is TGTGCCAGCAGCGTAGCGGCAGGGTCGGTTGGGGAGCAGTTCTTC. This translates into CASSVAAGSVGEQFF.

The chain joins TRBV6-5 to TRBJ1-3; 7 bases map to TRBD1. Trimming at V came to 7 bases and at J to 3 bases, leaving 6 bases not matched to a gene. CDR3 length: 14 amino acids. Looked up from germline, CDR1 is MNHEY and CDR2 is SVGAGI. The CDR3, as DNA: TGTGCCAGCATTAAGGGGGCTGGTGGAAACACCATATATTTT. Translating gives CASIKGAGGNTIYF.

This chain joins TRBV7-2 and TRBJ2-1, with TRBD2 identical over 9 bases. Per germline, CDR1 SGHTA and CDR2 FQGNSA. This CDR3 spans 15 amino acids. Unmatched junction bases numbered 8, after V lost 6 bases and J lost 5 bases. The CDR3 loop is CASSFSGSGNNEQFF. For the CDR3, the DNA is TGTGCCAGCAGTTTTAGCGGGAGTGGCAACAATGAGCAGTTCTTC.

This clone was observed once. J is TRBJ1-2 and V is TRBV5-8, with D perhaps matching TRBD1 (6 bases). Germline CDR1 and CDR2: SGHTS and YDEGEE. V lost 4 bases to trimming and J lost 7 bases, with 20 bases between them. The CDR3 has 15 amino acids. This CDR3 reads CASSQPGHRGGGYTF. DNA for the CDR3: TGTGCCAGCAGCCAACCGGGACACCGGGGTGGTGGCTACACCTTC.

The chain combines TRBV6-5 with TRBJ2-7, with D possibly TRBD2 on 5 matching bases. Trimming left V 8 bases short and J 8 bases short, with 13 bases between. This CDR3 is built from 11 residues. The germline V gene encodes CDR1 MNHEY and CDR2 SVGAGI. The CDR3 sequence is CASPGSGKQYF. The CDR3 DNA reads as TGTGCCAGCCCTGGGTCGGGGAAGCAGTACTTC.

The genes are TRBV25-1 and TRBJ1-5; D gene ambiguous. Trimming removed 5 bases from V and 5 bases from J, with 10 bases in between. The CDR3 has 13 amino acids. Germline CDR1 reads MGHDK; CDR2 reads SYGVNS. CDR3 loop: CASSQYGDQPQHF. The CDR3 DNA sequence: TGTGCCAGCAGTCAGTACGGAGATCAGCCCCAGCATTTT.

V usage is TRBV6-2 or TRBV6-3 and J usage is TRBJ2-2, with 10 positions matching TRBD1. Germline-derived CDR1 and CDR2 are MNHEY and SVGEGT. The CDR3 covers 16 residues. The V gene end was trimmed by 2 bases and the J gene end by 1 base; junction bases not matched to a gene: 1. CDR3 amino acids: CASSYGDRGNTGELFF. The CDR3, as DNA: TGTGCCAGCAGTTACGGGGACAGGGGGAACACCGGGGAGCTGTTTTTT.

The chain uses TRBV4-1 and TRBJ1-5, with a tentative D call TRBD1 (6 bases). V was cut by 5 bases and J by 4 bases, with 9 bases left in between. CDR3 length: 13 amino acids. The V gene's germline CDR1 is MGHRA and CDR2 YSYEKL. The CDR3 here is CASSFQGNQPQHF. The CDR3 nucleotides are TGCGCCAGCAGCTTCCAGGGGAATCAGCCCCAGCATTTT.

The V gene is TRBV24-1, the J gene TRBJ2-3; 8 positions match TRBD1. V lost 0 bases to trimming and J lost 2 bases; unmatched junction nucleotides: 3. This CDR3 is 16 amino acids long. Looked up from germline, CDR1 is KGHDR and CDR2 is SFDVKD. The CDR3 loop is CATSDLGQGPTDTQYF. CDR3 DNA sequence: TGTGCCACCAGTGATTTGGGACAGGGCCCCACAGATACGCAGTATTTT.

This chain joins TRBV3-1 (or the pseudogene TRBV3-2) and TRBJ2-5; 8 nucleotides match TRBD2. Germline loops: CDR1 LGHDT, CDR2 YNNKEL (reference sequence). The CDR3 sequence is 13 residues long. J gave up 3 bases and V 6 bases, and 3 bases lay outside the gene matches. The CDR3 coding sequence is TGTGCCAGCAGTCCAGCGGGAGAAGAGACCCAGTACTTC. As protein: CASSPAGEETQYF.

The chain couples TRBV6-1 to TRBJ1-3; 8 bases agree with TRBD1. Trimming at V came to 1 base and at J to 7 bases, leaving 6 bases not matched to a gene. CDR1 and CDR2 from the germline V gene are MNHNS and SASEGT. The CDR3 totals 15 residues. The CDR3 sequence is CASSEGWTGRNTIYF. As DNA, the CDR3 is TGTGCCAGCAGTGAAGGCTGGACAGGGAGGAACACCATATATTTT.

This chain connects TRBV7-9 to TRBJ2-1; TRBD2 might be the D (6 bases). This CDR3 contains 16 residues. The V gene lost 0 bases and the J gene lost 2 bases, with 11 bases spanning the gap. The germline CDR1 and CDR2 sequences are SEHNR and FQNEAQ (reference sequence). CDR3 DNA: TGTGCCAGCAGCTTAGCGGCCAGCGGGCCCTACAATGAGCAGTTCTTC. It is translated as CASSLAASGPYNEQFF.

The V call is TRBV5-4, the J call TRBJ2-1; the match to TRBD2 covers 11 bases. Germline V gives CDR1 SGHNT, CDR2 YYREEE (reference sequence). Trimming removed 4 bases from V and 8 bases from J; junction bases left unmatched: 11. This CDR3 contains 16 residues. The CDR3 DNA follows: TGTGCCAGCAGCCTGTTTTTAGCGGGAGGGTCCCATGAGCAGTTCTTC. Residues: CASSLFLAGGSHEQFF.

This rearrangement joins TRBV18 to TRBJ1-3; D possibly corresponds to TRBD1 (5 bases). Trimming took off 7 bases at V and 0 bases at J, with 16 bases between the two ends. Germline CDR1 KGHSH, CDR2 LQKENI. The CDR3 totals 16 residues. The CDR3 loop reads CASWPGGLSSGNTIYF. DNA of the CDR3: TGTGCCAGCTGGCCGGGGGGTCTGAGCTCTGGAAACACCATATATTTT.

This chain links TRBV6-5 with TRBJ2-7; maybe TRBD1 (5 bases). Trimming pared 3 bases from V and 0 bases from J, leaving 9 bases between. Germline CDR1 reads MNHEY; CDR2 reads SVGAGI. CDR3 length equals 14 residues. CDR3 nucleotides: TGTGCCAGCAGTTATTTAGGGGTCTCCTACGAGCAGTACTTC. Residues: CASSYLGVSYEQYF.

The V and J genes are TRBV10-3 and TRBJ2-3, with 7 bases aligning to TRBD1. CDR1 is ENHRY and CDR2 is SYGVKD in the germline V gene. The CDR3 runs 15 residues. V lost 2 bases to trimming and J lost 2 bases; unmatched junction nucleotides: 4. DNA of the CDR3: TGTGCCATCAGTGAGGAGGGGGCGAACACAGATACGCAGTATTTT. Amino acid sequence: CAISEEGANTDTQYF.

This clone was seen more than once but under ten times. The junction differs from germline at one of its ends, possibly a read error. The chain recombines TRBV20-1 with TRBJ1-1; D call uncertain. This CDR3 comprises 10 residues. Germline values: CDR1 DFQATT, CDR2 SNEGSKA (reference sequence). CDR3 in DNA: TGCAGTGCTACTAGGACTGAGGCTTTCTTT. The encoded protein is CSATRTEAFF.

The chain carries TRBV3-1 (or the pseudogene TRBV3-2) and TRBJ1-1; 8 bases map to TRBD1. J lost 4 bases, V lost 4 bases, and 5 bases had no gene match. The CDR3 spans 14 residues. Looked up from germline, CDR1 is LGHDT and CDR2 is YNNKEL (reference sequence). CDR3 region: CASSRTGKGTEAFF. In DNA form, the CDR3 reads TGTGCCAGCAGCCGGACAGGGAAAGGCACTGAAGCTTTCTTT.